This is a list of T cell receptor beta chains from one sample in a study of shared clonotypes between healthy human individuals. Libraries were prepared by immunoSEQ multiplex PCR; TCRdb keeps only in-frame clonotypes and omits some of them. This sample carries about 2.1 million clones, roughly 91% of them seen once, and the ten largest clones take under 2%. The source material was naive CD8+ T cells from PBMCs. Source of these receptors: a man aged 18 to 30 in good health. Some clones in this sample may be carry-over from other donors' samples. Both conserved end residues are part of each CDR3.

V gene	CDR3 protein
TRBV19	CASSPGPAGGVYTQYF
TRBV6-6	CASSAGLGPNEQFF
TRBV25-1	CASSESTAEKLFF
TRBV10-2	CASTAVFHNEQFF
TRBV10-3	CAISAAGRYNEQFF
TRBV9	CASSVGRGNTEAFF
TRBV19	CASSPHRGGDGYTF
TRBV4-3	CASSRRDSGGYTF
TRBV25-1	CASPGTDTQYF
TRBV29-1	CSVDRDRGGRANVLTF
TRBV2	CASTAGQGNTDTQYF
TRBV5-6	CASSLLAEYYQETQYF
TRBV19	CASSILRDLGQPQHF
TRBV28	CASSPTAGTGHNYGYTF
TRBV7-9	CASSLGVREQYF
TRBV27	CASRQTNTGELFF
TRBV4-1	CASSQEKGSDEQYF
TRBV6-5	CASSTWDRGTYEQYF
TRBV7-8	CASSIPRGMNTEAFF
TRBV15	CATSSGDSSTDTQYF
TRBV6-1	CATHGGINYGYTF
TRBV4-1	CASTPDRSQETQYF
TRBV7-8	CASSERSGAVNEQFF
TRBV9	CASSVGGTGEQFF
TRBV19	CATRLRDSNQPQHF
TRBV5-1	CASSLAGTSGDTQYF
TRBV2	CASSESGRIEYEQYF
TRBV7-8	CASTNREGPNEQFF
TRBV27	CASSLIGAHQSQHF